Listed here is a single TCR beta chain. Its antigen is not identified. This sample was taken from a study of T cell therapy after organ transplantation. Study as a whole: Expansion used a peptide pool of 30 HLA class I and II CMV epitopes. Study-wide results and limits: In nonresponders, reduced coverage from low CD8+ yield may limit detected expansions. Nonresponders had marked pretherapy clonal expansions and little post-therapy change. Post-therapy CD8 clonality change correlated inversely with pretherapy clonality.

This CDR3 region has 13 residues. Germline V lookup: CDR1 MNHEY, CDR2 SVGAGI. J lost 7 bases, V lost 5 bases, and 7 bases had no gene match. Regarding time point: 20-29 weeks after completion of therapy. Produced via immunoSEQ multiplex PCR; TCRdb's table is partial and in-frame only. The table includes around 15,000 clones, about 85% detected once. The chain uses TRBV6-5 and TRBJ1-2; 7 bases are a match to TRBD1. The receptor's source is a human patient who had received a solid organ transplant and had CMV disease. The graft donor may be the source of some T cells. The sample in question was CD8+ T cells from blood, obtained after autologous CMV-specific T cell therapy. The CDR3 spells CASSQGTVSGYTF. In nucleotides, the CDR3 is TGTGCCAGCAGTCAAGGGACAGTTAGTGGCTACACCTTC.